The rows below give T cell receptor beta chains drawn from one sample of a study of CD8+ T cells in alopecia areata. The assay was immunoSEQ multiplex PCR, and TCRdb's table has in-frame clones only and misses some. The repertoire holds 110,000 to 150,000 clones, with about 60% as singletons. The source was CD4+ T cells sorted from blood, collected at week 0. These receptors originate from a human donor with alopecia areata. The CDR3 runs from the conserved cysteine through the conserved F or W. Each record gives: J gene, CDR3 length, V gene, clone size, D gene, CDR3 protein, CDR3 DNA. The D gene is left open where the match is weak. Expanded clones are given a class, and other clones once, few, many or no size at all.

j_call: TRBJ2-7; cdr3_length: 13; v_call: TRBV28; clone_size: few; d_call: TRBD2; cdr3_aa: CASSNSGGYEQYF; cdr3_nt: TGTGCCAGCAGTAATAGCGGGGGCTACGAGCAGTACTTC
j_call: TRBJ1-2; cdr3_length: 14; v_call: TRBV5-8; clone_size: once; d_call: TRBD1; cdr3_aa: CASSWDSGNYGYTF; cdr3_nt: TGTGCCAGCAGCTGGGACAGCGGCAACTATGGCTACACCTTC
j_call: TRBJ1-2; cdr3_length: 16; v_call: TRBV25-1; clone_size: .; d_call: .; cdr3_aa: CASSEGNQGVDCGYTF; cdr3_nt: TGTGCCAGCAGTGAGGGAAACCAGGGAGTGGACTGTGGCTACACCTTC
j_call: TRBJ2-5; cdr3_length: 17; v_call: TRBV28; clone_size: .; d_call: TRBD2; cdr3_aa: CASSLRLASGGQETQYF; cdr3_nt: TGTGCCAGCAGCCTCCGTTTGGCTAGCGGGGGCCAAGAGACCCAGTACTTC
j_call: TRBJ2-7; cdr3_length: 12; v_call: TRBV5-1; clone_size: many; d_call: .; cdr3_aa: CASTLAGYEQYF; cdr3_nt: TGCGCCAGCACCCTTGCAGGGTACGAGCAGTACTTC
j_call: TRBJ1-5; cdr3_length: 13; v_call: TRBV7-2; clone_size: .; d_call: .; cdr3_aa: CASSLSSGRPQHF; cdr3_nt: TGTGCCAGCAGCTTATCCTCCGGGAGGCCCCAGCATTTT
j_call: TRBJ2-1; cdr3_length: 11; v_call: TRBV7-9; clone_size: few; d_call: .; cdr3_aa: CASSTYNEQFF; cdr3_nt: TGTGCCAGCAGTACCTACAATGAGCAGTTCTTC
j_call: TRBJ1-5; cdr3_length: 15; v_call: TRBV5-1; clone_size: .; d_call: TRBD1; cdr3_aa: CASKQGPNSNQPQHF; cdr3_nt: TGCGCCAGCAAACAGGGGCCGAATAGCAATCAGCCCCAGCATTTT
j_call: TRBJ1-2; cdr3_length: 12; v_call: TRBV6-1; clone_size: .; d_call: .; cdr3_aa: CASSEGGYGYTF; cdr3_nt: TGTGCCAGCAGTGAAGGGGGCTATGGCTACACCTTC
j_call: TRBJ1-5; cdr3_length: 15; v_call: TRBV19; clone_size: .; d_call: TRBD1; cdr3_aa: CASSKTGDASQPQHF; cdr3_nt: TGTGCCAGTAGTAAGACAGGGGATGCATCACAGCCCCAGCATTTT
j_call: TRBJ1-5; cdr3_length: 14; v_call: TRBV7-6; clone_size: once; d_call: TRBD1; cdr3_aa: CASSSTGGGQPQHF; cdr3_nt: TGTGCCAGCAGCTCCACAGGGGGGGGTCAGCCCCAGCATTTT
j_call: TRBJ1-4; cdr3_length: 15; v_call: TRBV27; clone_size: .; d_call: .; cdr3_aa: CASSLSYREGEKLFF; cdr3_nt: TGTGCCAGCAGTTTATCTTACCGGGAGGGGGAAAAACTGTTTTTT
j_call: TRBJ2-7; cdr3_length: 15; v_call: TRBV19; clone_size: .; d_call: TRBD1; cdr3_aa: CASSSRGQGKYEQYF; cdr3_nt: TGTGCCAGTAGTTCCCGCGGACAGGGAAAATACGAGCAGTACTTC
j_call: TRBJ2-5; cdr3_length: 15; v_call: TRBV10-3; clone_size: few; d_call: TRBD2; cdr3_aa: CAISPNVVAGETQYF; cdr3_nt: TGTGCCATCAGTCCCAATGTGGTAGCGGGGGAGACCCAGTACTTC
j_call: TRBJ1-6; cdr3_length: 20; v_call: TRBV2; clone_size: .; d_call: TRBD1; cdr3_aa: CASSEFGWGQGTSRRPPLHF; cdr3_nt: TGTGCCAGCAGTGAATTTGGGTGGGGACAGGGGACTAGTAGGCGTCCACCCCTCCACTTT
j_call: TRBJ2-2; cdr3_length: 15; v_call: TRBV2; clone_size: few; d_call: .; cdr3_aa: CASRQDRINTGELFF; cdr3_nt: TGTGCCAGCAGGCAGGACAGAATCAACACCGGGGAGCTGTTTTTT
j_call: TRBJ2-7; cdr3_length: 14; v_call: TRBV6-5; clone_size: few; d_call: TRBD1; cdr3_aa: CASSYLGQTYEQYF; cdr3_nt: TGTGCCAGCAGCTACTTGGGACAGACCTACGAGCAGTACTTC
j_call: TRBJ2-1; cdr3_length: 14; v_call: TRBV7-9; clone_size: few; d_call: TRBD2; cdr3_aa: CASSSGGLHNEQFF; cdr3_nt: TGTGCCAGCAGCTCGGGGGGGTTACACAATGAGCAGTTCTTC
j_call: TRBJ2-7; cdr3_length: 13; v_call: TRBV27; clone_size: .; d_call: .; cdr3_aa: CASSLSLWDEQYF; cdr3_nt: TGTGCCAGCAGTTTATCGCTCTGGGACGAGCAGTACTTC
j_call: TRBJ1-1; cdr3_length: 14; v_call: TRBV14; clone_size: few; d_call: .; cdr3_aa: CASSQLQGGTEAFF; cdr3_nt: TGTGCCAGCAGCCAATTGCAGGGAGGAACTGAAGCTTTCTTT
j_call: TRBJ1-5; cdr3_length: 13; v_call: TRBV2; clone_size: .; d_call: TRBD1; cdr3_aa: CACATGGNQPQHF; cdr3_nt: TGTGCCTGTGCGACAGGGGGGAATCAGCCCCAGCATTTT
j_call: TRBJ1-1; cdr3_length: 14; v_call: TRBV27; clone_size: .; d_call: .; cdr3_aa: CASSLKHGDTEAFF; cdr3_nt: TGTGCCAGCAGTTTGAAGCATGGGGACACTGAAGCTTTCTTT
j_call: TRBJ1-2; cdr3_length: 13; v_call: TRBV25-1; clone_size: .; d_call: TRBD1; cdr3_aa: CASSPGTGSGYTF; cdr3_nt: TGTGCCAGCAGTCCCGGGACAGGGAGCGGCTACACCTTC
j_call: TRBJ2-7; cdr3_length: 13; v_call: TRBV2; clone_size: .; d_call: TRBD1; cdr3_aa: CASGGQGVYEQYF; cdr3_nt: TGTGCCAGCGGGGGACAGGGCGTCTACGAGCAGTACTTC
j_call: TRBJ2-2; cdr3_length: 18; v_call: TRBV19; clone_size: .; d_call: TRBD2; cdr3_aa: CASSIPAGGLGNTGELFF; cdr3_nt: TGTGCCAGTAGTATCCCAGCGGGGGGGCTAGGGAACACCGGGGAGCTGTTTTTT
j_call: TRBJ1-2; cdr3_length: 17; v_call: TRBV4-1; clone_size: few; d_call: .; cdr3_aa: CASSRLFGQGNNYGYTF; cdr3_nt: TGCGCCAGCAGCCGTCTCTTCGGGCAGGGAAACAACTATGGCTACACCTTC